These 17 T cell receptor beta chains were all obtained from the same sample, sequenced in a study of blood T cell repertoires in COVID-19. Sequenced by immunoSEQ multiplex PCR; TCRdb stores in-frame clones only, minus some. There are approximately 200,000 clones in the sample; 85% occur only once, and approximately 19% lies in the top ten. Sequenced sample: PBMCs or T cells enriched from blood (not recorded which). Source of these receptors: a man aged 35 to 55 who had recovered from COVID-19.

The CDR3, as DNA: TGTGCCAGCAGTCGGGACTACAATGAGCAGTTCTTC. Encoded protein: CASSRDYNEQFF. J is TRBJ2-1 and V is TRBV3-1 (or the pseudogene TRBV3-2); D might be TRBD2 (5 bases). From germline, CDR1 is LGHDT and CDR2 YNNKEL (reference sequence). This CDR3 has 12 residues. V was pared by 6 bases and J by 3 bases, with 6 bases between.

The rearrangement links TRBV7-3 to TRBJ2-1; 9 bases agree with TRBD1. J gave up 7 bases and V 4 bases, and 11 bases lay outside the gene matches. Germline values: CDR1 SGHTA, CDR2 FQGTGA. The CDR3 is 16 amino acids. The CDR3 loop is CASSSVGGTGQNEQFF. The CDR3 DNA reads TGTGCCAGCAGCTCCGTTGGGGGGACAGGGCAGAATGAGCAGTTCTTC.

This clone was seen just once. The CDR3 loop reads CASSADSNYNEQFF. The CDR3 DNA reads as TGTGCCAGCAGCGCGGACAGCAATTACAATGAGCAGTTCTTC. The rearrangement links TRBV9 to TRBJ2-1; D is perhaps TRBD1 (6 bases). Germline V gene data show CDR1 as SGDLS and CDR2 as YYNGEE. This CDR3 region has 14 residues. Trimming removed 3 bases from V and 4 bases from J, with 11 bases in between.

The chain combines TRBV29-1 with TRBJ2-7; D might be TRBD1 (5 bases). In germline, CDR1 is SQVTM, CDR2 ANQGSEA. Trimming took 6 bases from V and 6 from J, leaving 12 bases between them. CDR3 length equals 11 residues. CDR3 protein: CSVHQGAEQYF. The CDR3 nucleotides are TGCAGCGTCCACCAGGGTGCCGAGCAGTACTTC.

V gene TRBV5-1 combines with J gene TRBJ1-6; D is perhaps TRBD1 (5 bases). This CDR3 has 16 residues. Germline V gene data show CDR1 as SGHRS and CDR2 as YFSETQ. The V gene lost 4 bases and the J gene lost 8 bases, with 19 bases spanning the gap. CDR3 sequence reads: CASSGGSGATYSPLHF. Written as DNA, the CDR3 is TGCGCCAGCAGCGGGGGGTCCGGGGCCACGTATTCACCCCTCCACTTT.

The chain combines TRBV2 with TRBJ1-1; TRBD1 aligns across 7 bases. The CDR3 has 14 amino acids. Trimming removed 4 bases from V and 0 bases from J; junction bases left unmatched: 2. Per the germline V gene, CDR1 is SNHLY and CDR2 is FYNNEI. The CDR3 nucleotides read TGTGCCAGCAGTGGGGACAGAGTGAACACTGAAGCTTTCTTT. Protein product: CASSGDRVNTEAFF.

This clone was seen a single time. The chain is built from TRBV27 and TRBJ1-1; D not certain. CDR3 length: 14 residues. CDR1 is MNHEY, CDR2 SMNVEV, per germline (reference sequence). V dropped 3 bases and J dropped 6 bases, with 14 bases sitting between them. The CDR3 DNA sequence: TGTGCCAGCAGTTTTGGACTGGCAACCCCTGAAGCTTTCTTT. This translates into CASSFGLATPEAFF.

The chain has TRBV19 and TRBJ1-1; D is ambiguous. Trimming removed 3 bases from V and 1 base from J, with 6 bases in between. Germline V CDR1 and CDR2: LNHDA, SQIVND (reference sequence). CDR3 length: 13 amino acids. This CDR3 reads CASSIAENTEAFF. Written as DNA, the CDR3 is TGTGCCAGTAGTATTGCAGAGAACACTGAAGCTTTCTTT.

This chain uses TRBV19 with TRBJ2-3; 9 bases match TRBD1. This CDR3 has 14 amino acids. With 5 bases clipped from V and 6 bases from J, the junction kept 6 bases outside the gene matches. Germline V gives CDR1 LNHDA, CDR2 SQIVND (reference sequence). The CDR3, as DNA: TGTGCCAGTAGTGTAACAGGGGGCAGGGATACGCAGTATTTT. It specifies CASSVTGGRDTQYF.

CDR3 sequence (DNA): TGCAGTGCTAGTCTCCCTCTAGCGGGAATGTCAGATACGCAGTATTTT. This gives the protein CSASLPLAGMSDTQYF. The chain is built from TRBV20-1 and TRBJ2-3; 9 bases are shared with TRBD2. V lost 3 bases to trimming and J lost 4 bases; unmatched junction nucleotides: 11. CDR1 and CDR2 from the germline V gene are DFQATT and SNEGSKA (reference sequence). The CDR3 consists of 16 residues.

In DNA form, the CDR3 reads TGTGCCAGCAGCTTAGCGGAAATCCCAAGGGGGTTTCCCTACGAGCAGTACTTC. Its translation: CASSLAEIPRGFPYEQYF. The V call is TRBV11-3, the J call TRBJ2-7, with D possibly TRBD1 on 6 matching bases. The CDR3 runs to 18 residues. The germline gives CDR1 SGHNT, CDR2 YENEEA. Trimming stripped 1 base from V and 2 bases from J, with 21 bases between.

This chain links TRBV3-1 (or the pseudogene TRBV3-2) with TRBJ2-3, with D unresolved. Trimming removed 1 base at V and 6 bases at J, with 11 bases between. The CDR3 length is 14 residues. Germline assignment: CDR1 LGHDT and CDR2 YNNKEL (reference sequence). This CDR3 is CASSQASLGDTQYF. The CDR3 DNA reads as TGTGCCAGCAGCCAAGCCAGCCTCGGGGATACGCAGTATTTT.

This sequence joins TRBV11-2 and TRBJ2-7; 12 bases match TRBD2. Germline CDR1 and CDR2: SGHAT and FQNNGV. Trimming cost V 5 bases and J 2 bases; bases outside gene matches: 13. CDR3 size: 18 residues. The CDR3 loop is CASSTVNRTSGNPYEQYF. In DNA form, the CDR3 reads TGTGCCAGCAGCACCGTTAACAGGACTAGCGGGAATCCCTACGAGCAGTACTTC.

The genes are TRBV7-9 and TRBJ2-3; D not certain. Trimming pared 11 bases from V and 0 bases from J, leaving 6 bases between. The CDR3 consists of 11 residues. Germline lookup yields CDR1 SEHNR and CDR2 FQNEAQ (reference sequence). The DNA for the CDR3 is TGTGCCGCGAGGAGCACAGATACGCAGTATTTT. As protein: CAARSTDTQYF.

The rearrangement joins TRBV19 to TRBJ1-2; 8 positions agree with TRBD1. Trimming removed 4 bases from V and 4 bases from J; junction bases left unmatched: 11. The V gene's germline CDR1 is LNHDA and CDR2 SQIVND (reference sequence). The CDR3 runs to 16 residues. This CDR3 reads CASSTERQGQLYGYTF. The CDR3 DNA follows: TGTGCCAGTAGTACGGAGAGACAGGGGCAACTCTATGGCTACACCTTC.

CDR3 region: CASSFVSEYQPQHF. The CDR3 nucleotides are TGTGCCAGCAGTTTTGTTTCGGAGTATCAGCCCCAGCATTTT. This chain links TRBV6-2 or TRBV6-3 with TRBJ1-5; D is unresolved. Deletions cut 4 bases from V and 5 bases from J, with 12 bases between. Germline V gene sequence: CDR1 MNHEY, CDR2 SVGEGT. This CDR3 has 14 amino acids.

This clone was observed a handful of times. This same CDR3 is encoded by further DNA sequences in the sample. This sequence joins TRBV30 and TRBJ2-7; D uncertain. The CDR3 runs to 12 residues. CDR1 is GTSNPN and CDR2 is SVGIG in the germline V gene (reference sequence). The V and J ends lost 0 bases and 1 base respectively, with 4 bases between them. For the CDR3, the DNA is TGTGCCTGGAGTGTACAGTCCTACGAGCAGTACTTC. Translating gives CAWSVQSYEQYF.